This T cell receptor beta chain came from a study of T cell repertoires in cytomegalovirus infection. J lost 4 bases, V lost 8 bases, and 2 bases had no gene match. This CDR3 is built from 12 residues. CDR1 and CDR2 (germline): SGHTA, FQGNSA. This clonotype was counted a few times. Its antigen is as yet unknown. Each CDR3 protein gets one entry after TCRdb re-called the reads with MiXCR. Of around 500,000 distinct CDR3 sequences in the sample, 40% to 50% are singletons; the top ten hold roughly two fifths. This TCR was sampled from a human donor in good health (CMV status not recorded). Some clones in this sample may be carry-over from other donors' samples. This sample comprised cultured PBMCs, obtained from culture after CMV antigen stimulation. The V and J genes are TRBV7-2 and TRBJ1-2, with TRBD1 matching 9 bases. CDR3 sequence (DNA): TGTGCCAGCGGACAGGGGACCTATGGCTACACCTTC. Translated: CASGQGTYGYTF.